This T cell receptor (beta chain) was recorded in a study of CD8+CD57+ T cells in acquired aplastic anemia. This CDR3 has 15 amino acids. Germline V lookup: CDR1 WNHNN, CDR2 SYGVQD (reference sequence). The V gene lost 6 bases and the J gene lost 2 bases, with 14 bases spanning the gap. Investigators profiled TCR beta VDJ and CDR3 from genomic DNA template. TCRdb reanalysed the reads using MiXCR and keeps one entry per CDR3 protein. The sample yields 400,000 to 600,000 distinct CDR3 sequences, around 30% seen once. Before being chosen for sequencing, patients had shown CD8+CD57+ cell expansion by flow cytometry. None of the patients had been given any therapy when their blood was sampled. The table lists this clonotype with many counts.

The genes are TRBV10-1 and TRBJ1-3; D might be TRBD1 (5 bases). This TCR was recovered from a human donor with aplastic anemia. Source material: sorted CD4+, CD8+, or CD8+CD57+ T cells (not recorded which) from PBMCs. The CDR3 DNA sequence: TGCGCCAGCAGGGACGGGACGGGAACTGGAAACACCATATATTTT. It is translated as CASRDGTGTGNTIYF.